These 9 T cell receptor beta chains originate from one sample sequenced in a study of CD8+CD57+ T cells in acquired aplastic anemia (dated by TCRdb to 2017 to 2018). Patients chosen for sequencing had shown expansion of CD8+CD57+ cells by flow cytometry. The data were produced on an Illumina HiSeq 2000. TCR beta VDJ combination and CDR3 sequence profiling used genomic DNA as the template. TCRdb cleaned the public reads at Q25 with fastp, built clones with MiXCR and kept in-frame beta chains. Each CDR3 protein gets just one entry, which takes the most common genes and DNA from the rows behind it. The sample data list around 430,000 distinct CDR3 sequences, and approximately 33% of these were observed just once. Of the sample, 0.75% to 0.95% falls within the top ten clones. Source material: sorted CD4+, CD8+, or CD8+CD57+ T cells (not recorded which) from PBMCs. The receptors were sampled from a human donor with aplastic anemia.

This clonotype turned up a few times. The rearrangement joins TRBV16 to TRBJ1-1, with 8 bases matching TRBD1. This CDR3 comprises 15 residues. The V gene end was trimmed by 8 bases and the J gene end by 2 bases; junction bases not matched to a gene: 10. Germline CDR1 KGHSY, CDR2 FQNENV. CDR3 protein: CASPRAGQGNTEAFF. In nucleotides, the CDR3 is TGTGCCAGCCCCCGGGCCGGACAGGGAAACACTGAAGCTTTCTTT.

Ten or more counts support this clonotype. The chain has TRBV20-1 and TRBJ1-2; 8 bases map to TRBD1. CDR3 length: 14 amino acids. The V and J ends lost 3 bases and 8 bases, in that order; junction bases with no gene match: 11. Germline CDR1 DFQATT, CDR2 SNEGSKA (reference sequence). For the CDR3, the DNA is TGCAGTGCTAGTCCCGGGACAGGTGGAGGAGGCTACACCTTC. Residues: CSASPGTGGGGYTF.

The rearrangement links TRBV13 to TRBJ2-7; 8 bases are shared with TRBD2. The V and J ends lost 4 bases and 6 bases, in that order; junction bases with no gene match: 11. Per germline, CDR1 PRHDT and CDR2 FYEKMQ (reference sequence). This CDR3 is 15 amino acids long. CDR3 bases: TGTGCCAGCAGCTCCGCGGGAGGACGCCTGGGCGAGCAGTACTTC. Its translation: CASSSAGGRLGEQYF.

Ten or more counts support this clonotype. This sequence joins TRBV25-1 and TRBJ1-3; TRBD1 agrees at 7 bases. Germline CDR1 MGHDK, CDR2 SYGVNS. The CDR3 sequence is 16 residues long. J lost 0 bases, V lost 3 bases, and 5 bases had no gene match. The CDR3 bases are TGTGCCAGCAGTGATTCCCAGGGGGGCTCTGGAAACACCATATATTTT. Translation gives CASSDSQGGSGNTIYF.

Of note for this clonotype: This is likely a read error, given that the CDR3 carries no conserved phenylalanine or tryptophan at its end. V and J are TRBV4-2 and TRBJ2-5, with 10 nucleotides matching TRBD2. V was pared by 3 bases and J by 5 bases, with 6 bases of the junction left unmatched. The CDR3 sequence is 15 residues long. Looked up from germline, CDR1 is LGHNA and CDR2 is YNFKEQ. The CDR3 here is CASSHPSGSRETQYL. The CDR3 nucleotides are TGTGCCAGCAGCCATCCTAGCGGGAGTAGGGAGACCCAGTACCTC.

This clonotype was counted many times. The V and J genes are TRBV7-8 and TRBJ1-1; D unresolved. Per the germline V gene, CDR1 is SGHVS and CDR2 is FQNEAQ. V was clipped by 0 bases and J by 1 base, with 6 bases between them. CDR3 length: 14 residues. The CDR3 is CASSLALRNTEAFF. The CDR3 coding sequence is TGTGCCAGCAGCTTAGCGCTAAGGAACACTGAAGCTTTCTTT.

This chain uses TRBV15 with TRBJ1-2, with D uncertain. Trimming took 3 bases from V and 10 from J, leaving 21 bases between them. The CDR3 has 15 residues. CDR1 is LNHNV, CDR2 YYDKDF, per germline (reference sequence). The CDR3 sequence: CATSRALHGLLDYTF. In DNA form, the CDR3 reads TGTGCCACCAGCAGGGCTCTACATGGCCTCCTGGACTACACCTTC.

This clonotype was seen repeatedly, ten times or more. The gene calls are TRBV25-1 and TRBJ1-2; tentative D call: TRBD1 (6 bases). Trimming pared 5 bases from V and 2 bases from J, leaving 12 bases between. Germline CDR1 and CDR2: MGHDK and SYGVNS. The CDR3 consists of 14 residues. In DNA form, the CDR3 reads TGTGCCAGCAGTCCGAGCGGGGGCAACTATGGCTACACCTTC. Translating it yields CASSPSGGNYGYTF.

J is TRBJ2-7 and V is TRBV10-3; 10 bases map to TRBD2. CDR1 ENHRY and CDR2 SYGVKD come from the germline V gene. This CDR3 has 14 residues. Trimming took 7 bases from V and 5 from J; bases not matched to a gene: 8. In DNA, the CDR3 is TGTGCCATCACCCTCCTAGCGGGAGAGCACGAGCAGTACTTC. Translation: CAITLLAGEHEQYF.